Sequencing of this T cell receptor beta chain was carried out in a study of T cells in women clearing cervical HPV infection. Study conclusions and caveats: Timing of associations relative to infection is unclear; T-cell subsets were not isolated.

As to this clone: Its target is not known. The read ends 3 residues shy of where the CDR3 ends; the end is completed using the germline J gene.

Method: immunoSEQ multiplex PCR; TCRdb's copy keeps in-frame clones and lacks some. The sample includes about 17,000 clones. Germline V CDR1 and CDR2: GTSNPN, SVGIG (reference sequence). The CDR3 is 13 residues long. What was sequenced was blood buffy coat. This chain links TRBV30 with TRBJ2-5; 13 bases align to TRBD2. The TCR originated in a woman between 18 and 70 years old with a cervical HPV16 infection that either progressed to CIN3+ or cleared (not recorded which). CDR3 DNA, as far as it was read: TGTGCCTGGAGGTCGGGACTAGCGGGAACC. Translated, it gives CAWRSGLAGT. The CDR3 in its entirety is CAWRSGLAGTQYF. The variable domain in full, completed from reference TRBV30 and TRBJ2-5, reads SQTIHQWPATLVQPVGSPLSLECTVEGTSNPNLYWYRQAAGRGLQLLFYSVGIGQISSEVPQNLSASRPQDRQFILSSKKLLLSDSGFYLCAWRSGLAGTQYFGPGTRLLVL.